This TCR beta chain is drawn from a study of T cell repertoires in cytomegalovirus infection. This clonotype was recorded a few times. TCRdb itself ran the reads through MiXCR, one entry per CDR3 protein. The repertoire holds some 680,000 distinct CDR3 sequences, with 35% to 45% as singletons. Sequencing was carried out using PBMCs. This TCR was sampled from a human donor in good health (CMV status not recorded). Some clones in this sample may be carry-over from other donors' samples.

This chain's CDR3 is CSATQQGTGALVGQYF. The CDR3 DNA is TGCAGTGCTACCCAGCAAGGGACAGGGGCCCTCGTTGGGCAGTACTTC. The chain recombines TRBV20-1 with TRBJ2-7, with TRBD1 matching 10 bases. Germline V gene data show CDR1 as DFQATT and CDR2 as SNEGSKA (reference sequence). Losses at the gene ends were 4 bases for V and 9 bases for J; bases not matched to a gene: 18. This CDR3 region has 16 residues.